The 22 T cell receptor beta chains below come from one sample, sequenced in a study of T cell responses to AZD1222 COVID-19 vaccine. Profiled with immunoSEQ multiplex PCR; TCRdb holds only in-frame clones, not every one. The sample yields 70,000 or so clones, about four fifths seen once. Sequences were derived from peripheral blood, sampled 28 days after the second AZD1222 dose. These receptor sequences come from an adult who received the AZD1222 COVID-19 vaccine.

V gene TRBV3-1 (or the pseudogene TRBV3-2) combines with J gene TRBJ2-2, with D tentatively TRBD1 or TRBD2 (5 bases each). Germline V gene lookup returns CDR1 LGHDT and CDR2 YNNKEL (reference sequence). V lost 0 bases and J lost 1, with 12 bases in between. The CDR3 consists of 17 residues. The CDR3 coding sequence is TGTGCCAGCAGCCAAGATTGGGGACGTGAGAACACCGGGGAGCTGTTTTTT. Translating gives CASSQDWGRENTGELFF.

This chain connects TRBV7-2 to TRBJ2-1; 15 nucleotides agree with TRBD2. The germline CDR1 and CDR2 sequences are SGHTA and FQGNSA. This CDR3 is built from 18 residues. The V and J ends lost 5 bases and 0 bases, in that order; junction bases with no gene match: 5. CDR3 sequence: CASSRTSGGVSSYNEQFF. DNA of the CDR3: TGTGCCAGCAGCCGGACTAGCGGGGGGGTGAGCTCCTACAATGAGCAGTTCTTC.

The chain links TRBV6-2 or TRBV6-3 to TRBJ1-2, with 7 bases identical to TRBD1. Germline assignment: CDR1 MNHEY and CDR2 SVGEGT. Unmatched junction bases numbered 10, after V lost 4 bases and J lost 5 bases. CDR3 length: 15 amino acids. The CDR3 loop reads CASSSWDSGYYGYTF. The CDR3 DNA reads as TGTGCCAGCAGTTCGTGGGACAGCGGTTATTATGGCTACACCTTC.

This clone was seen just once. The V and J genes are TRBV18 and TRBJ2-5; D possibly matches TRBD1 or TRBD2 (5 bases each). CDR3 size: 13 residues. CDR1 and CDR2 from the germline V gene are KGHSH and LQKENI. The V and J ends lost 3 bases and 4 bases respectively, with 9 bases between them. In DNA, the CDR3 is TGTGCCAGCTCACCCGGGGCCGGAGAGACCCAGTACTTC. Protein sequence: CASSPGAGETQYF.

V is TRBV5-1 and J is TRBJ2-5, with 11 bases aligning to TRBD2. Unmatched junction bases numbered 9, after V lost 4 bases and J lost 1 base. This CDR3 is 17 amino acids long. Germline V CDR1 and CDR2: SGHRS, YFSETQ. DNA for the CDR3: TGCGCCAGCAGCCCGAGGGGTAGCGGGGGGGCCCAAGAGACCCAGTACTTC. Residues: CASSPRGSGGAQETQYF. The whole variable domain, remainder taken from reference TRBV5-1 and TRBJ2-5, is KAGVTQTPRYLIKTRGQQVTLSCSPISGHRSVSWYQQTPGQGLQFLFEYFSETQRNKGNFPGRFSGRQFSNSRSEMNVSTLELGDSALYLCASSPRGSGGAQETQYFGPGTRLLVL.

The chain couples TRBV5-8 to TRBJ2-5; D may match TRBD1 or TRBD2 (5 bases each). The germline gives CDR1 SGHTS, CDR2 YDEGEE. This CDR3 has 19 residues. With 0 bases removed from V and 1 base from J, the gap between germline ends came to 22 bases. CDR3 DNA: TGTGCCAGCAGCTTGGCCAGTGGGAAGGGAAGAGGGGCCCAAGAGACCCAGTACTTC. It is translated as CASSLASGKGRGAQETQYF.

The rearrangement links TRBV12-3 or TRBV12-4 to TRBJ1-2; 11 bases map to TRBD1. V shed 8 bases and J 8 bases; nucleotides not matched to a gene: 1. The CDR3 extends over 11 amino acids. The CDR3 loop reads CASGTGGGYTF. The CDR3 nucleotides are TGTGCCAGCGGGACAGGGGGAGGCTACACCTTC.

This chain links TRBV4-1 with TRBJ1-1; 7 positions match TRBD1. Trimming took 1 base from V and 1 from J; bases not matched to a gene: 9. Germline CDR1 and CDR2: MGHRA and YSYEKL. The CDR3 sequence is 17 residues long. Here the CDR3 reads CASSQVGRGLANTEAFF. CDR3 coding DNA: TGCGCCAGCAGCCAAGTTGGGAGGGGGCTTGCGAACACTGAAGCTTTCTTT.

This chain links TRBV6-2 or TRBV6-3 with TRBJ2-7, with 7 bases aligning to TRBD2. Unmatched junction bases numbered 4, after V lost 2 bases and J lost 3 bases. The CDR3 consists of 14 residues. CDR1 MNHEY and CDR2 SVGEGT come from the germline V gene. The CDR3 sequence: CASSYAAGLYEQYF. The CDR3, as DNA: TGTGCCAGCAGTTACGCAGCGGGGCTCTACGAGCAGTACTTC.

The chain carries TRBV11-2 and TRBJ1-4; D is unclear. CDR3 length equals 15 residues. Looked up from germline, CDR1 is SGHAT and CDR2 is FQNNGV. Trimming stripped 2 bases from V and 2 bases from J, with 9 bases between. DNA for the CDR3: TGTGCCAGCAGCTTATCGGGTCCTACTAATGAAAAACTGTTTTTT. The encoded protein is CASSLSGPTNEKLFF. The full variable domain, in which reference TRBV11-2 and TRBJ1-4 provide the parts outside the CDR3, is EAGVAQSPRYKIIEKRQSVAFWCNPISGHATLYWYQQILGQGPKLLIQFQNNGVVDDSQLPKDRFSAERLKGVDSTLKIQPAKLEDSAVYLCASSLSGPTNEKLFFGSGTQLSVL.

J is TRBJ2-2 and V is TRBV12-5, with D uncertain. Germline V gene lookup returns CDR1 LGHNT and CDR2 FRNRAP. The CDR3 runs to 17 residues. Between the trimmed V and J ends, which lost 3 bases and 2 bases, there was a span of 16 bases. The CDR3 nucleotides read TGTGCTAGTGGTTTCGTAGGGATCGGATTTAACACCGGGGAGCTGTTTTTT. This encodes CASGFVGIGFNTGELFF.

This chain connects TRBV3-1 (or the pseudogene TRBV3-2) to TRBJ1-2; D gene ambiguous. There are 14 residues in the CDR3. V lost 4 bases and J 0 bases, leaving 9 bases between the germline ends. CDR1 LGHDT and CDR2 YNNKEL come from the germline V gene (reference sequence). CDR3 DNA sequence: TGTGCCAGCAGCCCCGCCACTCCTAACTATGGCTACACCTTC. Encoded protein: CASSPATPNYGYTF.

The gene calls are TRBV3-1 (or the pseudogene TRBV3-2) and TRBJ1-1; TRBD1 aligns across 9 bases. Trimming took 4 bases from V and 3 from J; bases not matched to a gene: 6. Germline lookup yields CDR1 LGHDT and CDR2 YNNKEL (reference sequence). This CDR3 is 15 amino acids long. The CDR3 DNA follows: TGTGCCAGCAGCCCCGGGACAGGGCGGTACACTGAAGCTTTCTTT. This sequence encodes CASSPGTGRYTEAFF.

The chain employs TRBV5-4 and TRBJ1-2, with a weak D call TRBD1 (6 bases). Germline loops: CDR1 SGHNT, CDR2 YYREEE (reference sequence). Trimming removed 3 bases from V and 6 bases from J, with 18 bases in between. CDR3 length: 15 amino acids. The CDR3, as DNA: TGTGCCAGCAGCTCCCACAGGGTGAACTTCGATGGCTACACCTTC. Translating it yields CASSSHRVNFDGYTF.

The rearrangement links TRBV5-1 to TRBJ1-1; perhaps TRBD1 as D (6 bases). V lost 0 bases and J 5 bases, leaving 14 bases between the germline ends. Per the germline V gene, CDR1 is SGHRS and CDR2 is YFSETQ. This CDR3 is 15 amino acids long. The CDR3 DNA is TGCGCCAGCAGCTTGGCCCCGGGAGGGGGTACTGAAGCTTTCTTT. Protein product: CASSLAPGGGTEAFF. Full variable domain (rest looked up from reference TRBV5-1 and TRBJ1-1): KAGVTQTPRYLIKTRGQQVTLSCSPISGHRSVSWYQQTPGQGLQFLFEYFSETQRNKGNFPGRFSGRQFSNSRSEMNVSTLELGDSALYLCASSLAPGGGTEAFFGQGTRLTVV.

The chain joins TRBV19 to TRBJ1-1; D unclear. Germline V gene sequence: CDR1 LNHDA, CDR2 SQIVND (reference sequence). The V gene lost 4 bases and the J gene lost 0 bases, with 12 bases spanning the gap. CDR3 size: 15 residues. The CDR3 DNA reads as TGTGCCAGTAGTAAACACGGCAGTATGAACACTGAAGCTTTCTTT. Translation: CASSKHGSMNTEAFF.

This clone was detected a few times. The V call is TRBV7-7, the J call TRBJ2-5, with 9 positions matching TRBD2. Germline V gene sequence: CDR1 SSHAT, CDR2 FNYEAQ (reference sequence). The CDR3 covers 16 residues. V gave up 0 bases and J gave up 5 bases; unmatched junction bases: 7. Here the CDR3 reads CASSLAPAGGAETQYF. CDR3 nucleotide sequence: TGTGCCAGCAGCTTAGCCCCAGCGGGGGGCGCTGAGACCCAGTACTTC.

The J gene is TRBJ1-2, the V gene TRBV12-3 or TRBV12-4; D may be TRBD1 (6 bases). This CDR3 contains 12 residues. V dropped 10 bases and J dropped 8 bases, with 17 bases sitting between them. As DNA, the CDR3 is TGTGCCACTACCACAGGGTCTTGGGGCTACACCTTC. It codes for CATTTGSWGYTF.

The chain uses TRBV7-9 and TRBJ1-3; possible D gene TRBD1, 5 bases. Germline CDR1 is SEHNR and CDR2 is FQNEAQ (reference sequence). V was trimmed by 5 bases and J by 7 bases, leaving 15 bases between them. The length of the CDR3 is 14 residues. The CDR3 nucleotides are TGTGCCAGCAGCCCCTCGGGGACGGAGAACACCATATATTTT. Protein sequence: CASSPSGTENTIYF.

The gene calls are TRBV6-6 and TRBJ1-4; the D is unclear. Trimming left V 4 bases short and J 12 bases short, with 12 bases between. The CDR3 loop spans 12 amino acids. Germline-derived CDR1 and CDR2 are MNHNY and SVGAGI (reference sequence). The DNA of the CDR3 is TGTGCCAGCAGTTTGGACGGCTGGGAACTGTTTTTT. This sequence encodes CASSLDGWELFF.

This sequence joins TRBV11-3 and TRBJ1-1; D is ambiguous. V was shortened by 5 bases and J by 2 bases, with 9 bases between the two germline ends. CDR3 length equals 13 residues. Germline-derived CDR1 and CDR2 are SGHNT and YENEEA. The CDR3 bases are TGTGCCAGCAGCCTTGGGCTAAACACTGAAGCTTTCTTT. It yields the protein CASSLGLNTEAFF.

This sequence joins TRBV2 and TRBJ1-2; TRBD1 is a possible D gene (6 bases). CDR3 length: 13 amino acids. CDR1 is SNHLY and CDR2 is FYNNEI in the germline V gene. Trimming shortened V by 7 bases and J by 4 bases, and 13 bases separated the two germline ends. CDR3 sequence: CASIFDRTYGYTF. CDR3 DNA: TGTGCCAGCATCTTCGACAGGACCTATGGCTACACCTTC. The variable domain in full, completed from reference TRBV2 and TRBJ1-2, reads EPEVTQTPSHQVTQMGQEVILRCVPISNHLYFYWYRQILGQKVEFLVSFYNNEISEKSEIFDDQFSVERPDGSNFTLKIRSTKLEDSAMYFCASIFDRTYGYTFGSGTRLTVV.